The sequence of this TCR beta chain was determined in a study of shared clonotypes between healthy human individuals. Naive CD8 isolation took CD45RO-negative cells positively selected for CCR7 and excluded terminally differentiated effector memory CD45RA+ cells. The CDR3 runs 18 residues. Germline CDR1 reads SGHDT; CDR2 reads YYEEEE. Trimming left V 0 bases short and J 0 bases short, with 18 bases between. As concerns this clone: As yet, its antigen is unknown.

Profiling relied on immunoSEQ multiplex PCR, and the TCRdb table lists in-frame clones only, not all of them. The data hold approximately 2,000,000 clones, with 80% to 95% observed a single time. General study points: Of the naive CD4 clonotypes, approximately 5% were shared across several donors. The study drew on few donors, limiting represented genetic and exposure-history diversity.

The sequenced sample consisted of naive CD8+ T cells from PBMCs. The receptor comes from a man between 18 and 29 years old in good health. Some clones in this sample may be carry-over from other donors' samples. V usage is TRBV5-6 and J usage is TRBJ1-2; D is uncertain. This CDR3 reads CASSLADGEGAPNYGYTF. In DNA, the CDR3 is TGTGCCAGCAGCTTGGCGGACGGGGAAGGAGCCCCTAACTATGGCTACACCTTC. The variable domain in full, completed from reference TRBV5-6 and TRBJ1-2, reads DAGVTQSPTHLIKTRGQQVTLRCSPKSGHDTVSWYQQALGQGPQFIFQYYEEEERQRGNFPDRFSGHQFPNYSSELNVNALLLGDSALYLCASSLADGEGAPNYGYTFGSGTRLTVV.